The sequence of this T cell receptor (beta chain) was determined in a study of tumor-infiltrating lymphocytes in oesophageal squamous cell carcinoma. TCRdb reanalysed the PCR reads using MiXCR and keeps one entry per CDR3 protein. The sample yields 9,000 to 13,000 distinct CDR3 sequences, about 60% seen once. This clonotype was detected many times. V lost 7 bases and J lost 2, with 14 bases in between. CDR3 length: 14 residues. The sequence was obtained from a male donor with esophageal squamous cell carcinoma. This chain connects TRBV12-3 or TRBV12-4 to TRBJ2-5; maybe TRBD1 (5 bases). The sample consisted of esophageal tumor tissue. The CDR3 is CASTGSSDQETQYF. DNA for the CDR3: TGTGCCAGCACAGGGTCCTCAGATCAAGAGACCCAGTACTTC.